The 10 T cell receptor beta chains presented below share a single source sample, sequenced in a study of identical twins. TCRdb re-called the 5' RACE reads through MiXCR, storing one row per CDR3 protein. The sample holds some 320,000 distinct CDR3 sequences, 9% to 15% seen once. These records were also assigned to another study, of yellow fever vaccine responses in identical twins.

The sample consisted of CD8+ T cells sorted from blood. The receptors stem from a woman between 18 and 29 years old in good health.

The chain couples TRBV7-9 to TRBJ2-3, with a tentative D call TRBD1 (7 bases). The CDR3 consists of 16 residues. Trimming removed 1 base from V and 3 bases from J, with 14 bases in between. Germline assignment: CDR1 SEHNR and CDR2 FQNEAQ (reference sequence). As DNA, the CDR3 is TGTGCCAGCAGCTTAGGCAGGGGGGATGGAACAGATACGCAGTATTTT. Its translation is CASSLGRGDGTDTQYF.

This clonotype was found many times. This sequence joins TRBV20-1 and TRBJ2-1; D is possibly TRBD2 (5 bases). This CDR3 has 14 residues. Germline V gene sequence: CDR1 DFQATT, CDR2 SNEGSKA (reference sequence). Trimming left V 0 bases short and J 4 bases short, with 10 bases between. CDR3 sequence (DNA): TGCAGTGCTAGAGAAGCGGAGCCTTACAATGAGCAGTTCTTC. This codes for CSAREAEPYNEQFF.

Only a few counts were recorded for this clonotype. The chain carries TRBV20-1 and TRBJ2-7, with 15 bases lining up with TRBD2. The CDR3 contains 16 residues. Germline V gives CDR1 DFQATT, CDR2 SNEGSKA (reference sequence). With V trimmed by 6 bases and J by 3 bases, 9 bases remained unmatched. This chain's CDR3 is CSASGLAGGHGYEQYF. CDR3 DNA: TGCAGTGCCTCGGGACTAGCGGGAGGCCATGGCTACGAGCAGTACTTC.

This clonotype was counted at least ten times. This rearrangement joins TRBV29-1 to TRBJ2-3, with D possibly being TRBD1 (6 bases). V shed 1 base and J shed 0 bases, with 8 bases lying between them. The CDR3 totals 14 residues. CDR1 is SQVTM, CDR2 ANQGSEA, per germline. The DNA of the CDR3 is TGCAGCGTTGAAGGGGGGCGAAGCACAGATACGCAGTATTTT. Its protein is CSVEGGRSTDTQYF.

The chain recombines TRBV12-3 or TRBV12-4 with TRBJ2-3; D not resolved. The CDR3 totals 14 residues. V gave up 4 bases and J gave up 2 bases, with 10 bases separating them. This CDR3 reads CASSYLPNTDTQYF. The CDR3 nucleotides are TGTGCCAGCAGTTATTTACCGAACACAGATACGCAGTATTTT.

The V call is TRBV4-1, the J call TRBJ2-7, with 7 bases matching TRBD1. V dropped 2 bases and J dropped 0; count of bases not matched to a gene: 4. Germline assignment: CDR1 MGHRA and CDR2 YSYEKL. This CDR3 is 15 amino acids long. Here the CDR3 DNA reads TGCGCCAGCAGCCAACAGGGGGAGAGCTCCTACGAGCAGTACTTC. It translates to CASSQQGESSYEQYF.

CDR3 amino acids: CASSEGASSYNEQFF. CDR3 coding DNA: TGTGCCAGCAGTGAAGGGGCCAGCTCCTACAATGAGCAGTTCTTC. The chain combines TRBV6-1 with TRBJ2-1; D unclear. CDR3 length: 15 residues. Germline-derived CDR1 and CDR2 are MNHNS and SASEGT. Between the trimmed V and J ends, which lost 1 base and 0 bases, there was a span of 7 bases.

This clonotype was recorded a few times. The chain links TRBV5-6 to TRBJ2-1; the D is unclear. Trimming left V 1 base short and J 7 bases short, with 6 bases between. The CDR3 spans 12 residues. Germline V lookup: CDR1 SGHDT, CDR2 YYEEEE. CDR3 loop: CASSLFPNEQFF. CDR3 nucleotides: TGTGCCAGCAGCTTGTTTCCAAATGAGCAGTTCTTC.

J is TRBJ2-7 and V is TRBV2, with 7 positions matching TRBD1. The V and J ends lost 0 bases and 2 bases, in that order; junction bases with no gene match: 7. Germline V CDR1 and CDR2: SNHLY, FYNNEI. The CDR3 spans 16 residues. The CDR3 coding sequence is TGTGCCAGCAGTGAAGCGACAGGGTCTAACGCCTACGAGCAGTACTTC. This sequence encodes CASSEATGSNAYEQYF.

This clonotype occurred once. The chain has TRBV28 and TRBJ2-5; TRBD2 aligns across 11 bases. CDR1 and CDR2 from the germline V gene are MDHEN and SYDVKM. V trimming: 6 bases; J trimming: 5 bases; junction bases outside the gene matches: 11. The CDR3 has 16 residues. CDR3 in DNA: TGTGCCAGCAGGTTGGGCCTAGCGGGAGGTTGGGAGACCCAGTACTTC. As protein: CASRLGLAGGWETQYF. The whole variable domain, remainder taken from reference TRBV28 and TRBJ2-5, is DVKVTQSSRYLVKRTGEKVFLECVQDMDHENMFWYRQDPGLGLRLIYFSYDVKMKEKGDIPEGYSVSREKKERFSLILESASTNQTSMYLCASRLGLAGGWETQYFGPGTRLLVL.